This TCR beta chain came from a study of CD8 T cells in ankylosing spondylitis. This clonotype was recorded at least ten times. The antigen is unknown. This CDR3 has 14 amino acids. Trimming left V 1 base short and J 7 bases short, with 14 bases between. Germline V gene lookup returns CDR1 DFQATT and CDR2 SNEGSKA (reference sequence). Quantitative barcoded 5'-RACE was used to prepare TCR beta libraries. One entry per CDR3 protein results from TCRdb running MiXCR on the 5' RACE reads. This table has approximately 260,000 distinct CDR3 sequences, around 7.8% appearing once. Findings and caveats of the study: Ankylosing spondylitis blood appeared to be characterized by a TCR beta motif of under ten highly homologous variants.

What was sequenced was blood, either unsorted or a sorted T cell fraction (not recorded which). This TCR was sampled from a male donor with ankylosing spondylitis or in good health (not recorded which). J is TRBJ1-5 and V is TRBV20-1; a possible D gene is TRBD1 (5 bases). The CDR3 here is CSARGWERGQPQHF. The DNA for the CDR3 is TGCAGTGCTAGAGGGTGGGAACGGGGGCAGCCCCAGCATTTT.